A single sample gave rise to the 8 T cell receptor beta chains below, sequenced in a study of blood T cell repertoires in COVID-19. Assay: immunoSEQ multiplex PCR; the TCRdb copy retains only in-frame clones and omits some. The data show some 86,000 clones, about 91% seen once. The sequencing sample was made of peripheral blood. These receptors were obtained from a human donor with active COVID-19. The donor label of this sample is uncertain.

This chain joins TRBV18 and TRBJ1-1; D remains ambiguous. V was pared by 2 bases and J by 8 bases, with 9 bases between. This CDR3 comprises 12 residues. The germline gives CDR1 KGHSH, CDR2 LQKENI. The CDR3 reads CASSPSTAEAFF. CDR3 coding DNA: TGTGCCAGCTCACCATCTACTGCCGAAGCTTTCTTT.

The chain is built from TRBV5-6 and TRBJ1-2; maybe TRBD1 (6 bases). The CDR3 consists of 15 residues. Per the germline V gene, CDR1 is SGHDT and CDR2 is YYEEEE. Trimming shortened V by 5 bases and J by 9 bases, and 23 bases separated the two germline ends. The chain's CDR3 is CASSRGRDNPHSYTF. CDR3 in DNA: TGTGCCAGCAGTCGGGGCCGGGACAACCCGCACAGCTACACCTTC.

The chain carries TRBV28 and TRBJ1-5; D unclear. CDR1 MDHEN and CDR2 SYDVKM come from the germline V gene. The CDR3 length is 15 residues. The V gene lost 7 bases and the J gene lost 2 bases, with 15 bases spanning the gap. CDR3 in amino acids: CASNSGNARNQPQHF. The CDR3 nucleotides read TGTGCCAGCAACTCCGGGAATGCTCGCAATCAGCCCCAGCATTTT. Filled out from reference TRBV28 and TRBJ1-5, the complete variable domain reads DVKVTQSSRYLVKRTGEKVFLECVQDMDHENMFWYRQDPGLGLRLIYFSYDVKMKEKGDIPEGYSVSREKKERFSLILESASTNQTSMYLCASNSGNARNQPQHFGDGTRLSIL.

This chain uses TRBV7-9 with TRBJ2-5; D unresolved. With 2 bases removed from V and 0 bases from J, the gap between germline ends came to 4 bases. Germline CDR1 SEHNR, CDR2 FQNEAQ (reference sequence). The CDR3 spans 13 residues. Written as DNA, the CDR3 is TGTGCCAGCAGCTTATATGACCAAGAGACCCAGTACTTC. This codes for CASSLYDQETQYF.

The DNA of the CDR3 is TGTGCCAGCAGCGTTGTACCGGGACCGGGAGGTCCAGATACGCAGTATTTT. As protein: CASSVVPGPGGPDTQYF. The V call is TRBV9, the J call TRBJ2-3, with 7 bases aligning to TRBD2. Germline V lookup: CDR1 SGDLS, CDR2 YYNGEE. Trimming at V came to 2 bases and at J to 4 bases, leaving 13 bases not matched to a gene. The CDR3 has 17 amino acids.

The chain uses TRBV4-2 and TRBJ1-2; unclear D gene. Per germline, CDR1 LGHNA and CDR2 YNFKEQ. Trimming cost V 1 base and J 4 bases, with 16 bases left between them. This CDR3 is 16 amino acids long. The CDR3 here is CASSQGGGDTLYGYTF. CDR3 in DNA: TGTGCCAGCAGCCAAGGGGGAGGCGACACTCTCTATGGCTACACCTTC.

Here the CDR3 DNA reads TGTGCCATTTCTGACAGGTCCTTCTCTGGGGCCAACGTCCTGACTTTC. Translation: CAISDRSFSGANVLTF. The V and J genes are TRBV10-3 and TRBJ2-6; D is perhaps TRBD1 (6 bases). The length of the CDR3 is 16 residues. Trimming cost V 9 bases and J 0 bases, with 15 bases left between them. Germline CDR1 ENHRY, CDR2 SYGVKD.

The chain has TRBV28 and TRBJ1-1; a possible D gene is TRBD1 (6 bases). From germline, CDR1 is MDHEN and CDR2 SYDVKM. V was shortened by 8 bases and J by 1 base, with 17 bases between the two germline ends. This CDR3 region has 15 residues. CDR3 sequence reads: CASDQGKVRNTEAFF. The CDR3 region has the DNA TGTGCCAGCGATCAGGGGAAGGTAAGGAACACTGAAGCTTTCTTT.